The next 28 T cell receptor beta chains were all read from a single sample in a study of T cell responses to AZD1222 COVID-19 vaccine. Method: immunoSEQ multiplex PCR; TCRdb's copy keeps in-frame clones and lacks some. The data contain 150,000 or so clones, less than 95% of them singletons. Sequenced here: peripheral blood, sampled on day 0 of AZD1222 vaccination. The receptor source for this set is an adult in good health.

The chain's CDR3 is CASSESNQLLYF. The CDR3 coding sequence is TGCGCCAGCAGTGAGTCGAATCAGTTGCTGTACTTC. The gene calls are TRBV10-2 and TRBJ2-7; D unclear. Trimming cost V 0 bases and J 12 bases, with 12 bases left between them. The CDR3 extends over 12 amino acids. Per the germline V gene, CDR1 is WSHSY and CDR2 is SAAADI.

The chain recombines TRBV28 with TRBJ2-6; D gene uncertain. Trimming left V 5 bases short and J 0 bases short, with 8 bases between. The CDR3 covers 15 residues. CDR1 MDHEN and CDR2 SYDVKM come from the germline V gene. The CDR3 nucleotides read TGTGCCAGCAGTCCCTCGTCCTCTGGGGCCAACGTCCTGACTTTC. This translates into CASSPSSSGANVLTF.

This clone was counted once. The gene calls are TRBV7-9 and TRBJ2-5; TRBD2 aligns across 7 bases. This CDR3 comprises 15 residues. Trimming at V came to 3 bases and at J to 4 bases, leaving 8 bases not matched to a gene. CDR1 is SEHNR and CDR2 is FQNEAQ in the germline V gene (reference sequence). The CDR3 spells CASSFAGGRGETQYF. In nucleotides, the CDR3 is TGTGCCAGCAGCTTCGCCGGGGGGAGGGGAGAGACCCAGTACTTC.

The rearrangement uses TRBV3-1 (or the pseudogene TRBV3-2) and TRBJ1-1, with D possibly being TRBD1 (5 bases). Deletions cut 1 base from V and 7 bases from J, with 13 bases between. Germline lookup yields CDR1 LGHDT and CDR2 YNNKEL (reference sequence). There are 14 residues in the CDR3. DNA for the CDR3: TGTGCCAGCAGCCAAGTGGCCGGGACGGGTGAAGCTTTCTTT. Its translation: CASSQVAGTGEAFF.

This clone has a single count. The rearrangement joins TRBV5-1 to TRBJ1-1; D call uncertain. The CDR3 has 13 residues. Trimming cost V 4 bases and J 7 bases, with 14 bases left between them. Looked up from germline, CDR1 is SGHRS and CDR2 is YFSETQ. CDR3 DNA sequence: TGCGCCAGCAGCGGGTTAGGGTTGGGTGAAGCTTTCTTT. It is translated as CASSGLGLGEAFF.

The J gene is TRBJ1-6, the V gene TRBV5-8; D ambiguous. From germline, CDR1 is SGHTS and CDR2 YDEGEE. Between the trimmed V and J ends, which lost 2 bases and 0 bases, there was a span of 9 bases. The CDR3 consists of 16 residues. The CDR3 loop is CASSFLASSYNSPLHF. The CDR3 DNA sequence: TGTGCCAGCAGCTTCTTGGCCAGCTCCTATAATTCACCCCTCCACTTT.

The rearrangement links TRBV5-1 to TRBJ1-2; TRBD1 aligns across 7 bases. CDR3 size: 11 residues. The germline V gene has CDR1 SGHRS and CDR2 YFSETQ. With V trimmed by 4 bases and J by 13 bases, 7 bases remained unmatched. The CDR3 DNA sequence: TGCGCCAGCAGCATGGAGGGGGCTAGCACCTTC. It is translated as CASSMEGASTF.

The J gene is TRBJ1-5, the V gene TRBV5-1; weak D call: TRBD1 (5 bases). CDR3 length equals 13 residues. The germline V gene encodes CDR1 SGHRS and CDR2 YFSETQ. V lost 7 bases, J lost 5 bases, and 13 bases lay in between. CDR3 sequence reads: CASSQGTDQPQHF. The CDR3 region has the DNA TGCGCCAGCTCCCAGGGCACCGATCAGCCCCAGCATTTT.

V usage is TRBV5-4 and J usage is TRBJ2-1; 7 bases are shared with TRBD2. The V and J ends lost 3 bases and 4 bases, in that order; junction bases with no gene match: 10. The CDR3 is made up of 16 amino acids. Germline values: CDR1 SGHNT, CDR2 YYREEE (reference sequence). The CDR3 nucleotides are TGTGCCAGCAGCTCCCCCGGGGAGGGGCGGTACAATGAGCAGTTCTTC. Its protein is CASSSPGEGRYNEQFF.

The chain links TRBV7-9 to TRBJ2-7; 13 bases align to TRBD2. Trimming removed 4 bases from V and 7 bases from J; junction bases left unmatched: 7. The CDR3 loop spans 15 amino acids. Germline values: CDR1 SEHNR, CDR2 FQNEAQ (reference sequence). DNA for the CDR3: TGTGCCAGCAGCTCGGAGGGACTAGCGGGAAGTGAGCAGTACTTC. Residues: CASSSEGLAGSEQYF.

The rearrangement links TRBV20-1 to TRBJ1-1; no firm D call. In germline, CDR1 is DFQATT, CDR2 SNEGSKA (reference sequence). The CDR3 length is 13 residues. Trimming shortened V by 3 bases and J by 1 base, and 9 bases separated the two germline ends. As DNA, the CDR3 is TGCAGTGCTAGTAAGACACGGAACACTGAAGCTTTCTTT. It is translated as CSASKTRNTEAFF.

V and J are TRBV6-1 and TRBJ2-7; D not certain. CDR3 size: 17 residues. Germline CDR1 and CDR2: MNHNS and SASEGT. V lost 0 bases and J lost 1, with 16 bases in between. CDR3 in amino acids: CASSEAAWVPYSYEQYF. The CDR3 coding sequence is TGTGCCAGCAGTGAAGCGGCCTGGGTCCCCTATTCCTACGAGCAGTACTTC.

This clone was detected a few times. The CDR3 DNA follows: TGTGCCACCAGCAGAGATAGGCAGGGGGGCACAGATACGCAGTATTTT. Its translation: CATSRDRQGGTDTQYF. This chain links TRBV15 with TRBJ2-3; TRBD1 matches at 7 bases. V was pared by 0 bases and J by 1 base, with 4 bases of the junction left unmatched. The CDR3 has 16 amino acids. Germline V gene lookup returns CDR1 LNHNV and CDR2 YYDKDF (reference sequence). The full variable domain, its missing parts supplied by reference TRBV15 and TRBJ2-3, is DAMVIQNPRYQVTQFGKPVTLSCSQTLNHNVMYWYQQKSSQAPKLLFHYYDKDFNNEADTPDNFQSRRPNTSFCFLDIRSPGLGDTAMYLCATSRDRQGGTDTQYFGPGTRLTVL.

The gene calls are TRBV6-5 and TRBJ1-3; a weak D match, TRBD1 (5 bases). The CDR3 is made up of 15 amino acids. CDR1 is MNHEY and CDR2 is SVGAGI in the germline V gene. V lost 2 bases, J lost 2 bases, and 10 bases lay in between. The CDR3 is CASSYGGGPGNTIYF. The CDR3 DNA sequence: TGTGCCAGCAGTTACGGGGGTGGCCCTGGAAACACCATATATTTT.

The chain is built from TRBV15 and TRBJ2-1, with 10 bases lining up with TRBD2. This CDR3 comprises 18 residues. Germline CDR1 and CDR2: LNHNV and YYDKDF (reference sequence). V lost 3 bases and J lost 0; bases outside the gene matches: 8. The CDR3 reads CATSSEGPSGSSYNEQFF. The CDR3 DNA sequence: TGTGCCACCAGCAGCGAAGGACCTAGCGGGAGCTCCTACAATGAGCAGTTCTTC.

The chain combines TRBV11-2 with TRBJ2-7; tentative D call: TRBD2 (7 bases). Deletions cut 1 base from V and 3 bases from J, with 16 bases between. Per the germline V gene, CDR1 is SGHAT and CDR2 is FQNNGV. The CDR3 is 16 residues long. This CDR3 reads CASSLVAGQRGYEQYF. The CDR3 coding sequence is TGTGCCAGCAGCTTAGTGGCCGGACAGCGGGGCTACGAGCAGTACTTC. Full variable domain (remainder filled in from reference TRBV11-2 and TRBJ2-7): EAGVAQSPRYKIIEKRQSVAFWCNPISGHATLYWYQQILGQGPKLLIQFQNNGVVDDSQLPKDRFSAERLKGVDSTLKIQPAKLEDSAVYLCASSLVAGQRGYEQYFGPGTRLTVT.

V usage is TRBV2 and J usage is TRBJ1-6; D is ambiguous. This CDR3 is built from 12 residues. Trimming cost V 3 bases and J 13 bases, with 10 bases left between them. Germline CDR1 and CDR2: SNHLY and FYNNEI. The CDR3: CASSEGIMPLHF. The CDR3 DNA reads TGTGCCAGCAGTGAGGGGATTATGCCCCTCCACTTT.

V and J are TRBV5-8 and TRBJ1-1, with 9 bases identical to TRBD1. V lost 0 bases, J lost 3 bases, and 9 bases stayed unmatched. There are 17 residues in the CDR3. Germline V CDR1 and CDR2: SGHTS, YDEGEE. The chain's CDR3 is CASSLGLVGTGHTEAFF. In nucleotides, the CDR3 is TGTGCCAGCAGCTTGGGATTAGTTGGGACAGGGCACACTGAAGCTTTCTTT.

The chain links TRBV5-1 to TRBJ2-7, with a possible D match to TRBD2 (5 bases). Per germline, CDR1 SGHRS and CDR2 YFSETQ. V shed 2 bases and J shed 5 bases, with 11 bases lying between them. The CDR3 sequence is 13 residues long. The DNA of the CDR3 is TGCGCCAGCAGCTTCCCGGGAAGTGACGAGCAGTACTTC. Translation: CASSFPGSDEQYF.

The chain uses TRBV3-1 (or the pseudogene TRBV3-2) and TRBJ2-1; 11 nucleotides align to TRBD1. Looked up from germline, CDR1 is LGHDT and CDR2 is YNNKEL (reference sequence). Trimming at V came to 3 bases and at J to 8 bases, leaving 6 bases not matched to a gene. The CDR3 extends over 15 amino acids. The CDR3 sequence: CASSQAGTGGHEQFF. The CDR3 DNA reads TGTGCCAGCAGCCAGGCCGGGACAGGGGGGCATGAGCAGTTCTTC.

This chain uses TRBV6-2 or TRBV6-3 with TRBJ1-2, with D maybe TRBD1 (6 bases). The CDR3 is made up of 13 amino acids. Deletions cut 3 bases from V and 6 bases from J, with 11 bases between. CDR1 MNHEY and CDR2 SVGEGT come from the germline V gene. CDR3 nucleotide sequence: TGTGCCAGCAGTTATTCGGCAGGGGATGGCTACACCTTC. The encoded protein is CASSYSAGDGYTF.

V is TRBV19 and J is TRBJ2-3; 12 bases agree with TRBD2. Germline CDR1 is LNHDA and CDR2 is SQIVND (reference sequence). The V gene end was trimmed by 9 bases and the J gene end by 2 bases; junction bases not matched to a gene: 6. The CDR3 is 15 residues long. This CDR3 is CASLRTSGITDTQYF. CDR3 nucleotide sequence: TGTGCCAGCTTGAGGACTAGCGGGATCACAGATACGCAGTATTTT. Filled out from reference TRBV19 and TRBJ2-3, the complete variable domain reads DGGITQSPKYLFRKEGQNVTLSCEQNLNHDAMYWYRQDPGQGLRLIYYSQIVNDFQKGDIAEGYSVSREKKESFPLTVTSAQKNPTAFYLCASLRTSGITDTQYFGPGTRLTVL.

The J gene is TRBJ2-1, the V gene TRBV27; 8 positions agree with TRBD1. Germline V CDR1 and CDR2: MNHEY, SMNVEV (reference sequence). The CDR3 length is 14 residues. V shed 7 bases, J shed 4 bases, and the junction held 6 bases outside the gene matches. Here the CDR3 reads CASNSGGPYNEQFF. The CDR3 nucleotides read TGTGCCAGCAATTCAGGGGGCCCTTACAATGAGCAGTTCTTC.

This clone turned up a few times. V is TRBV18 and J is TRBJ1-5; 9 nucleotides align to TRBD1. After removal of 3 bases from V and 4 bases from J, the junction contained 10 bases not matched to a gene. The CDR3 sequence is 17 residues long. The V gene's germline CDR1 is KGHSH and CDR2 LQKENI. The chain's CDR3 is CASSPPGVTGGNQPQHF. In nucleotides, the CDR3 is TGTGCCAGCTCACCCCCAGGGGTGACAGGGGGGAATCAGCCCCAGCATTTT.

V and J are TRBV11-2 and TRBJ2-7; D is perhaps TRBD1 or TRBD2 (5 bases each). Germline CDR1 SGHAT, CDR2 FQNNGV. Trimming removed 0 bases at V and 12 bases at J, with 15 bases between. The CDR3 totals 13 residues. The CDR3 is CASSLDIPSGRYF. The CDR3 DNA reads TGTGCCAGCAGCTTAGACATTCCCTCGGGGCGGTACTTC.

The chain is built from TRBV3-1 (or the pseudogene TRBV3-2) and TRBJ1-3; 9 bases agree with TRBD1. The germline CDR1 and CDR2 sequences are LGHDT and YNNKEL (reference sequence). J gave up 5 bases and V 4 bases, and 9 bases lay outside the gene matches. The CDR3 is 16 residues long. The CDR3 coding sequence is TGTGCCAGCAGCCCCCGGGACAGGGATCCGCGAAACACCATATATTTT. It encodes CASSPRDRDPRNTIYF.

This sequence joins TRBV9 and TRBJ1-4; D gene ambiguous. Looked up from germline, CDR1 is SGDLS and CDR2 is YYNGEE. Trimming took off 0 bases at V and 4 bases at J, with 7 bases between the two ends. This CDR3 contains 14 residues. This CDR3 reads CASSVDSVNEKLFF. In DNA, the CDR3 is TGTGCCAGCAGCGTAGATTCTGTTAATGAAAAACTGTTTTTT.

This clone appeared a single time. V is TRBV5-6 and J is TRBJ2-2; D is ambiguous. Deletions cut 4 bases from V and 7 bases from J, with 8 bases between. Germline V gene data show CDR1 as SGHDT and CDR2 as YYEEEE. This CDR3 is built from 12 residues. CDR3 nucleotide sequence: TGTGCCAGCAGCCGCCCCCGCGGGGAGCTGTTTTTT. As protein: CASSRPRGELFF.